The 25 T cell receptor beta chains listed next were all sequenced from one sample in a study of T cells in Graves' hyperthyroidism and ophthalmopathy (dated by TCRdb to the late 2010s). Library prep was done by multiplex PCR. The listed sequencing device is Illumina HiSeq 2000. TCR beta CDR3 regions were amplified from RNA transcripts. A first-round RT-PCR of the TCR CDR3 used the HTBI primer set with the Qiagen OneStep RT-PCR kit. In TCRdb, the public reads were trimmed at Q25 with fastp and aligned with MiXCR, with productive beta chains retained. Every distinct CDR3 protein forms one entry, paired with its most common genes and DNA. The sample table contains a few hundred thousand distinct CDR3 sequences; only one count was recorded for approximately 44% of them. About 8.3% of the sample is held by the ten biggest clonotypes. Sequencing input: peripheral blood or thyroid tissue (not recorded which). All receptors derive from a woman in her late teens or twenties with Graves' hyperthyroidism.

This clonotype has ten or more counts. The rearrangement links TRBV19 to TRBJ1-2, with D unclear. V was pared by 0 bases and J by 0 bases, with 8 bases between. CDR1 is LNHDA, CDR2 SQIVND, per germline (reference sequence). This CDR3 is 15 amino acids long. The CDR3 sequence: CASSIESATNYGYTF. The CDR3 bases are TGTGCCAGTAGTATAGAGTCAGCTACTAACTATGGCTACACCTTC.

This clonotype was seen at least ten times. CDR3 bases: TGCAGTGTCCGGGCCAGGGGAAGTCAAGAGACCCAGTACTTC. Translation: CSVRARGSQETQYF. The rearrangement uses TRBV20-1 and TRBJ2-5, with a tentative D call TRBD1 (6 bases). The CDR3 runs 14 residues. V lost 7 bases to trimming and J lost 2 bases, with 17 bases between them. CDR1 and CDR2 from the germline V gene are DFQATT and SNEGSKA (reference sequence).

There are a few counts of this clonotype. The V gene is TRBV20-1, the J gene TRBJ2-5; 15 bases are a match to TRBD2. CDR3 size: 14 residues. Germline V CDR1 and CDR2: DFQATT, SNEGSKA (reference sequence). V dropped 8 bases and J dropped 4; count of bases not matched to a gene: 5. CDR3 sequence reads: CSTAGLAGGETQYF. The CDR3 DNA reads TGCAGTACCGCGGGACTAGCGGGAGGAGAGACCCAGTACTTC.

This clonotype was seen at least ten times. The chain links TRBV5-5 to TRBJ2-6, with unresolved D. V shed 2 bases and J shed 0 bases, with 6 bases lying between them. The CDR3 runs to 15 residues. Germline V gene data show CDR1 as SGHKS and CDR2 as YYEKEE (reference sequence). The CDR3 is CASSLGYSGANVLTF. CDR3 bases: TGTGCCAGCAGCTTAGGTTACTCTGGGGCCAACGTCCTGACTTTC.

This clonotype has ten or more counts. This chain connects TRBV7-9 to TRBJ1-1, with 10 bases aligning to TRBD1. CDR1 is SEHNR, CDR2 FQNEAQ, per germline (reference sequence). There are 15 residues in the CDR3. Losses at the gene ends were 10 bases for V and 0 bases for J; bases not matched to a gene: 8. In nucleotides, the CDR3 is TGTGCCACCAGACAGGGGGCCCTCCTGAACACTGAAGCTTTCTTT. Its protein is CATRQGALLNTEAFF.

The gene calls are TRBV5-1 and TRBJ2-3, with 15 positions matching TRBD2. CDR1 is SGHRS and CDR2 is YFSETQ in the germline V gene. J lost 6 bases, V lost 4 bases, and 12 bases had no gene match. CDR3 length: 18 residues. CDR3 in DNA: TGCGCCAGCAGCCGTCGGGGACTAGCGGGAGGAAGTACGGATACGCAGTATTTT. Translating it yields CASSRRGLAGGSTDTQYF.

In the case of this clonotype: A much larger clone sits a single nucleotide away, making a read error possible. The CDR3 loop reads CASGPTPDYGYTF. The CDR3 DNA sequence: TGTGCCAGCGGCCCGACGCCTGACTATGGCTACACCTTC. V is TRBV7-6 and J is TRBJ1-2; no clear D. CDR1 is SGHVS and CDR2 is FNYEAQ in the germline V gene. The germline V and J ends were trimmed by 8 bases and 3 bases, with 13 bases remaining between them. The CDR3 has 13 residues.

The DNA of the CDR3 is TGTGCCAGCAGCTTAACTCACGCAGGGGGCACCGGGGAGCAGTACTTC. Translated, it gives CASSLTHAGGTGEQYF. V is TRBV7-9 and J is TRBJ2-7; 8 nucleotides align to TRBD1. Unmatched junction bases numbered 13, after V lost 2 bases and J lost 7 bases. This CDR3 is 16 amino acids long. Germline V gene sequence: CDR1 SEHNR, CDR2 FQNEAQ (reference sequence).

The chain recombines TRBV2 with TRBJ2-3; D could derive from TRBD1 or TRBD2 (5 bases each). CDR3 length: 11 residues. Germline CDR1 SNHLY, CDR2 FYNNEI. V lost 10 bases and J 6 bases, leaving 11 bases between the germline ends. In DNA form, the CDR3 reads TGTGCCAACCAGTGGGGGGATACGCAGTATTTT. This translates into CANQWGDTQYF.

This clonotype was seen many times. The genes are TRBV2 and TRBJ2-2; tentatively, D is TRBD1 (6 bases). CDR3 size: 16 residues. The V end was cut by 2 bases, the J end by 3 bases, with 13 bases between. The germline V gene encodes CDR1 SNHLY and CDR2 FYNNEI. CDR3 DNA: TGTGCCAGCAGTGAAACAACAGGGTGGGACACCGGGGAGCTGTTTTTT. It codes for CASSETTGWDTGELFF.

This clonotype was recorded at least ten times. The V gene is TRBV12-3 or TRBV12-4, the J gene TRBJ1-5; weak D call: TRBD1 (5 bases). The V end was cut by 7 bases, the J end by 2 bases, with 9 bases between. The CDR3 length is 13 residues. The CDR3 spells CASMDTGNQPQHF. CDR3 DNA sequence: TGTGCCAGCATGGACACAGGCAATCAGCCCCAGCATTTT.

The CDR3 spells CASSVGGREGAHEQYF. Written as DNA, the CDR3 is TGTGCCAGCAGCGTAGGAGGGCGGGAGGGCGCCCACGAGCAGTACTTC. The chain couples TRBV9 to TRBJ2-7, with TRBD2 matching over 9 bases. In germline, CDR1 is SGDLS, CDR2 YYNGEE. V shed 0 bases, J shed 5 bases, and the junction held 9 bases outside the gene matches. The CDR3 covers 16 residues.

This rearrangement joins TRBV7-2 to TRBJ2-5; tentatively, D is TRBD1 or TRBD2 (5 bases each). The length of the CDR3 is 17 residues. Germline V gene lookup returns CDR1 SGHTA and CDR2 FQGNSA. The ends were cut back, 5 bases at V and 0 bases at J, with 19 bases in the middle. In DNA form, the CDR3 reads TGTGCCAGCAGCGATGAGGGGCGACGGGTTGACCAAGAGACCCAGTACTTC. The encoded protein is CASSDEGRRVDQETQYF. The whole variable domain, remainder taken from reference TRBV7-2 and TRBJ2-5, is GAGVSQSPSNKVTEKGKDVELRCDPISGHTALYWYRQSLGQGLEFLIYFQGNSAPDKSGLPSDRFSAERTGGSVSTLTIQRTQQEDSAVYLCASSDEGRRVDQETQYFGPGTRLLVL.

This clonotype occurred many times. The rearrangement links TRBV12-3 or TRBV12-4 to TRBJ1-4; 7 nucleotides agree with TRBD1. The J segment lost 8 bases and the V segment lost 6 bases, leaving 6 bases of the junction unmatched. This CDR3 is 13 amino acids long. In DNA form, the CDR3 reads TGTGCCAGCAGAGCCGGGACAGTCGAAAAACTGTTTTTT. Its translation is CASRAGTVEKLFF.

Of note for this clonotype: The CDR3 does not end in the conserved phenylalanine or tryptophan, so this is likely a read error. Because the CDR3's place on the DNA is in doubt, the DNA is left out and the CDR3 is given as listed by TCRdb. This rearrangement joins TRBV6-1 to TRBJ1-1; TRBD1 was called by the table and not checked on the DNA. Per the germline V gene, CDR1 is MNHNS and CDR2 is SASEGT. The CDR3 numbers 12 amino acids, ends counted. CDR3 in amino acids: CASSYRTGTAIS.

The chain employs TRBV6-5 and TRBJ2-7; 8 bases are shared with TRBD1. Germline CDR1 MNHEY, CDR2 SVGAGI. CDR3 length equals 17 residues. With V trimmed by 6 bases and J by 7 bases, 20 bases remained unmatched. Written as DNA, the CDR3 is TGTGCCAGCAGGGGTGGGACAGGTCCTTCGGGCACCGGGGAGCAGTACTTC. This sequence encodes CASRGGTGPSGTGEQYF.

This clonotype was recorded once. J is TRBJ1-1 and V is TRBV2; tentative D call: TRBD1 (5 bases). The CDR3 length is 11 residues. Germline V gene data show CDR1 as SNHLY and CDR2 as FYNNEI. The DNA of the CDR3 is TGTGTGCGGGGGGTGGGGACTGAAGCTTTCTTT. As protein: CVRGVGTEAFF.

This clonotype was found many times. J is TRBJ2-2 and V is TRBV4-2, with 8 bases aligning to TRBD1. CDR3 length equals 17 residues. V gave up 0 bases and J gave up 9 bases; unmatched junction bases: 12. Per germline, CDR1 LGHNA and CDR2 YNFKEQ. Here the CDR3 DNA reads TGTGCCAGCAGCCAAGATGAAAGGACAGGGAGAGGCCGGGAGCTGTTTTTT. Protein product: CASSQDERTGRGRELFF.

V and J are TRBV7-9 and TRBJ2-7; D is ambiguous. The V and J ends lost 4 bases and 7 bases respectively, with 14 bases between them. Per the germline V gene, CDR1 is SEHNR and CDR2 is FQNEAQ (reference sequence). The CDR3 sequence is 13 residues long. This CDR3 reads CASSSTYSGEQYF. CDR3 sequence (DNA): TGTGCCAGCAGCTCCACCTATTCCGGGGAGCAGTACTTC.

Many counts were recorded for this clonotype. V and J are TRBV7-9 and TRBJ1-1; tentative D call: TRBD1 (5 bases). Trimming removed 1 base at V and 1 base at J, with 13 bases between. The CDR3 spans 16 residues. The V gene's germline CDR1 is SEHNR and CDR2 FQNEAQ (reference sequence). The CDR3 loop reads CASSLGLQVTNTEAFF. CDR3 sequence (DNA): TGTGCCAGCAGCTTAGGGTTACAGGTAACGAACACTGAAGCTTTCTTT.

The rearrangement uses TRBV7-8 and TRBJ2-3; 10 bases match TRBD1. V shed 6 bases and J 5 bases; nucleotides not matched to a gene: 11. Germline-derived CDR1 and CDR2 are SGHVS and FQNEAQ. The CDR3 is made up of 16 amino acids. Here the CDR3 reads CASRSRTGQGKDTQYF. The CDR3 coding sequence is TGTGCCAGCAGGTCAAGGACGGGACAGGGGAAAGATACGCAGTATTTT.

This clonotype was picked up many times. The chain uses TRBV30 and TRBJ1-1; D is uncertain. Trimming shortened V by 3 bases and J by 11 bases, and 13 bases separated the two germline ends. Germline V gene sequence: CDR1 GTSNPN, CDR2 SVGIG (reference sequence). This CDR3 has 11 amino acids. The CDR3 loop is CAWRKAGGAFF. DNA of the CDR3: TGTGCCTGGAGAAAGGCCGGCGGCGCTTTCTTT.

V is TRBV20-1 and J is TRBJ2-7, with 10 bases that match TRBD2. Germline V gives CDR1 DFQATT, CDR2 SNEGSKA (reference sequence). The trim removed 3 bases at V and 5 bases at J, leaving 10 bases unmatched. This CDR3 is 15 amino acids long. This CDR3 is CSASVAAGGWDEQYF. In DNA form, the CDR3 reads TGCAGTGCTAGTGTCGCAGCGGGAGGGTGGGACGAGCAGTACTTC.

The chain combines TRBV5-1 with TRBJ2-7, with 13 nucleotides matching TRBD2. The V and J ends lost 4 bases and 7 bases, in that order; junction bases with no gene match: 11. In germline, CDR1 is SGHRS, CDR2 YFSETQ. CDR3 length: 16 amino acids. CDR3 sequence (DNA): TGCGCCAGCAGCGGAGACCCGGGACTAGCGGGAAATGAGCAGTACTTC. Translated, it gives CASSGDPGLAGNEQYF. Variable domain in full (rest from reference TRBV5-1 and TRBJ2-7): KAGVTQTPRYLIKTRGQQVTLSCSPISGHRSVSWYQQTPGQGLQFLFEYFSETQRNKGNFPGRFSGRQFSNSRSEMNVSTLELGDSALYLCASSGDPGLAGNEQYFGPGTRLTVT.

This clonotype was recorded at least ten times. The chain carries TRBV5-6 and TRBJ2-7; TRBD1 is a possible D gene (6 bases). Germline assignment: CDR1 SGHDT and CDR2 YYEEEE. Trimming shortened V by 4 bases and J by 2 bases, and 13 bases separated the two germline ends. This CDR3 is built from 14 residues. CDR3 sequence reads: CASSPGTLTYEQYF. DNA for the CDR3: TGTGCCAGCAGCCCCGGGACACTAACCTACGAGCAGTACTTC.